These 18 T cell receptor beta chains came from one sample sequenced in a study of cytomegalovirus exposure and HLA in healthy donors. Both 60 Vbeta primers and 13 Jbeta primers went into the PCR. TCRdb's copy holds only in-frame clones and misses some; the assay was immunoSEQ multiplex PCR. The table lists about 94,000 clones, 70% to 85% of them singletons. The sequenced sample was PBMCs. Every receptor here comes from a human donor in good health.

The CDR3 DNA reads as TGTGCCAGCAGTTACGGAAGCGGGGTTGAGCAGTTCTTC. The encoded protein is CASSYGSGVEQFF. V is TRBV6-6 and J is TRBJ2-1, with TRBD2 matching 7 bases. This CDR3 spans 13 amino acids. The V segment lost 2 bases and the J segment 9 bases; nucleotides outside the gene matches: 4. Germline V lookup: CDR1 MNHNY, CDR2 SVGAGI (reference sequence).

The V call is TRBV4-2, the J call TRBJ2-7; TRBD1 might be the D (5 bases). The CDR3 extends over 15 amino acids. The ends were cut back, 2 bases at V and 0 bases at J, with 11 bases in the middle. Germline CDR1 reads LGHNA; CDR2 reads YNFKEQ. CDR3 amino acids: CASSQSQAGSYEQYF. CDR3 sequence (DNA): TGTGCCAGCAGCCAATCACAGGCTGGCTCCTACGAGCAGTACTTC.

The rearrangement links TRBV5-1 to TRBJ2-7; 7 bases agree with TRBD2. Germline V lookup: CDR1 SGHRS, CDR2 YFSETQ. The CDR3 is 15 residues long. Losses at the gene ends were 9 bases for V and 6 bases for J; bases not matched to a gene: 18. The CDR3 region is CATGKDGLGTSEQYF. CDR3 DNA: TGCGCCACCGGAAAGGACGGACTAGGAACCTCCGAGCAGTACTTC.

The rearrangement uses TRBV30 and TRBJ1-4; D may be TRBD1 (5 bases). The germline V gene encodes CDR1 GTSNPN and CDR2 SVGIG (reference sequence). V lost 2 bases, J lost 5 bases, and 12 bases lay in between. CDR3 length: 14 amino acids. CDR3 residues: CAWSSGLSNEKLFF. The DNA for the CDR3 is TGTGCCTGGAGTTCGGGACTGTCGAATGAAAAACTGTTTTTT.

The chain joins TRBV27 to TRBJ1-1; D ambiguous. V shed 5 bases and J shed 4 bases, with 5 bases lying between them. Germline values: CDR1 MNHEY, CDR2 SMNVEV (reference sequence). This CDR3 comprises 11 residues. CDR3 in amino acids: CASSRGTEAFF. CDR3 DNA: TGTGCCAGCAGTCGGGGCACTGAAGCTTTCTTT.

The rearrangement joins TRBV19 to TRBJ2-1; tentative D call: TRBD1 (6 bases). The CDR3 covers 16 residues. V was cut by 4 bases and J by 2 bases, with 15 bases left in between. CDR1 and CDR2 from the germline V gene are LNHDA and SQIVND (reference sequence). CDR3 sequence: CASSTETGTPYNEQFF. CDR3 sequence (DNA): TGTGCCAGTAGTACCGAAACAGGGACCCCCTACAATGAGCAGTTCTTC.

The chain employs TRBV5-1 and TRBJ2-1; no firm D call. Trimming took 1 base from V and 0 from J, leaving 11 bases between them. Germline V gene lookup returns CDR1 SGHRS and CDR2 YFSETQ. The CDR3 is made up of 16 amino acids. CDR3 sequence: CASSLRTWSSYNEQFF. The CDR3 DNA follows: TGCGCCAGCAGCTTGAGAACCTGGAGCTCCTACAATGAGCAGTTCTTC.

The CDR3 sequence is CATSRDTVGETQYF. CDR3 bases: TGTGCCACCAGCAGAGACACCGTCGGGGAGACCCAGTACTTC. This chain links TRBV15 with TRBJ2-5; unclear D gene. CDR3 size: 14 residues. Per the germline V gene, CDR1 is LNHNV and CDR2 is YYDKDF (reference sequence). Trimming took off 0 bases at V and 5 bases at J, with 10 bases between the two ends.

The count of this clone is one. The chain has TRBV10-3 and TRBJ1-2; 9 nucleotides agree with TRBD1. Germline CDR1 is ENHRY and CDR2 is SYGVKD. This CDR3 region has 12 residues. V shed 6 bases and J 7 bases; nucleotides not matched to a gene: 3. CDR3 DNA: TGTGCCATCAGGGGACAGGGAAGTGGCTACACCTTC. Its translation is CAIRGQGSGYTF.

Notes on this clone: Distinct nucleotide sequences in the sample also encode this CDR3. The chain uses TRBV18 and TRBJ2-5; D is perhaps TRBD2 (5 bases). V dropped 2 bases and J dropped 2 bases, with 6 bases sitting between them. This CDR3 region has 13 residues. CDR1 and CDR2 (germline): KGHSH, LQKENI. CDR3 DNA sequence: TGTGCCAGCTCACCAGGACTTCAAGAGACCCAGTACTTC. The encoded protein is CASSPGLQETQYF.

Note on this clone: A read error may produce the germline difference seen at one junction end. The rearrangement uses TRBV7-7 and TRBJ2-2, with TRBD2 as a possible D gene (5 bases). There are 16 residues in the CDR3. Germline values: CDR1 SSHAT, CDR2 FNYEAQ (reference sequence). As DNA, the CDR3 is TGTGCTAGCAGCTTAATCCCGGGATTGAACACCGGGGAGCTGTTTTTT. This codes for CASSLIPGLNTGELFF.

The sample holds a few counts of this clone. DNA for the CDR3: TGCGCCAGCAGCGCTGCAGGGGGGAGGGAAAAACTGTTTTTT. Translated: CASSAAGGREKLFF. The chain recombines TRBV5-1 with TRBJ1-4; 7 nucleotides agree with TRBD1. The germline gives CDR1 SGHRS, CDR2 YFSETQ. V was clipped by 4 bases and J by 8 bases; unmatched bases: 8. The CDR3 covers 14 residues.

This clone turned up a few times. The gene calls are TRBV5-6 and TRBJ1-1, with unresolved D. This CDR3 comprises 14 residues. Trimming removed 2 bases at V and 1 base at J, with 9 bases between. Per germline, CDR1 SGHDT and CDR2 YYEEEE. The CDR3 sequence: CASSLVAGNTEAFF. The CDR3 DNA follows: TGTGCCAGCAGCTTAGTCGCGGGGAACACTGAAGCTTTCTTT.

The table lists this clone with a few counts. The rearrangement uses TRBV28 and TRBJ2-5, with TRBD1 matching 7 bases. With 6 bases clipped from V and 0 bases from J, the junction kept 19 bases outside the gene matches. The CDR3 covers 19 residues. In germline, CDR1 is MDHEN, CDR2 SYDVKM. CDR3 loop: CASSPLFDRQGKYQETQYF. DNA of the CDR3: TGTGCCAGCAGCCCTCTTTTTGACCGACAGGGCAAGTACCAAGAGACCCAGTACTTC.

The chain joins TRBV7-2 to TRBJ2-3; no definite D call. CDR1 SGHTA and CDR2 FQGNSA come from the germline V gene. CDR3 length equals 13 residues. Trimming took off 1 base at V and 3 bases at J, with 5 bases between the two ends. As DNA, the CDR3 is TGTGCCAGCAGCTTAGTGGAGACAGATACGCAGTATTTT. Translated: CASSLVETDTQYF.

The rearrangement joins TRBV6-1 to TRBJ2-2, with a weak D call TRBD2 (5 bases). Trimming removed 7 bases at V and 5 bases at J, with 11 bases between. This CDR3 is 13 amino acids long. Germline loops: CDR1 MNHNS, CDR2 SASEGT. The CDR3 coding sequence is TGTGCCAGCAACCCACTAGAGACCGGGGAGCTGTTTTTT. Amino acids: CASNPLETGELFF.

This sequence joins TRBV6-5 and TRBJ2-7; D possibly corresponds to TRBD1 (6 bases). In germline, CDR1 is MNHEY, CDR2 SVGAGI. This CDR3 comprises 13 residues. V lost 5 bases to trimming and J lost 2 bases, with 10 bases between them. Here the CDR3 DNA reads TGTGCCAGCAGTAGAGGACAGACCTACGAGCAGTACTTC. Translation gives CASSRGQTYEQYF.

The chain uses TRBV19 and TRBJ2-1, with a possible D match to TRBD2 (6 bases). The CDR3 is 14 amino acids. V was clipped by 5 bases and J by 2 bases, with 10 bases between them. Germline-derived CDR1 and CDR2 are LNHDA and SQIVND (reference sequence). The CDR3 is CASSASGPYNEQFF. For the CDR3, the DNA is TGTGCCAGTAGTGCGAGCGGGCCCTACAATGAGCAGTTCTTC.